This T cell receptor beta chain was sequenced for a study of control samples from healthy donors and cancer patients. This clone has only a few counts. TCRdb's table, derived via immunoSEQ multiplex PCR, lists solely in-frame clones and lacks some. The sample lists tens of thousands of clones, roughly nine tenths occurring once. This clonotype originated in a man aged 60 to 69 with colorectal cancer. The sequenced sample consisted of PBMCs.

CDR3 in DNA: TGTGCCAGCGTACAGGGGGCGGGCACCGGGGAGCTGTTTTTT. It translates to CASVQGAGTGELFF. V gene TRBV2 combines with J gene TRBJ2-2; 9 bases line up with TRBD1. Germline lookup yields CDR1 SNHLY and CDR2 FYNNEI. The CDR3 sequence is 14 residues long. With V trimmed by 8 bases and J by 4 bases, 5 bases remained unmatched.